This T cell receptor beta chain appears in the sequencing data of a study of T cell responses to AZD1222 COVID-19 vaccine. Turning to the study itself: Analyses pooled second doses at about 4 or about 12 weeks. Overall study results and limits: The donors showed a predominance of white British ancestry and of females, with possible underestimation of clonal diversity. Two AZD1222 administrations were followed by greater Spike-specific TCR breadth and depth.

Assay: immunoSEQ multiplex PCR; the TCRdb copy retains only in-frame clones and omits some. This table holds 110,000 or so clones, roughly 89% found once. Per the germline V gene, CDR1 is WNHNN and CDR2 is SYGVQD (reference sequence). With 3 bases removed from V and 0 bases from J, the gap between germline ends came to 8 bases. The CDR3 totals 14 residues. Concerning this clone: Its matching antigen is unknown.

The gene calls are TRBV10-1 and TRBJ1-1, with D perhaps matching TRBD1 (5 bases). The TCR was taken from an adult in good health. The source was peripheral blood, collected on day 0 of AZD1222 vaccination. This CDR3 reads CASSDGGVNTEAFF. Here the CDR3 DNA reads TGCGCCAGCAGTGATGGAGGGGTGAACACTGAAGCTTTCTTT.